This T cell receptor beta chain is from a study of response to subunit inactivated influenza vaccine. This clonotype was detected a few times. Its antigen is unidentified. General study results and limits: Authors suggested each seasonal flu vaccination may recruit only limited numbers of new T cells.

Trimming pared 2 bases from V and 2 bases from J, leaving 7 bases between. The CDR3 is made up of 13 amino acids. The germline CDR1 and CDR2 sequences are LGHDT and YNNKEL (reference sequence). TCRdb analysed the RT-PCR reads with MiXCR anew, one entry per CDR3 protein. The sample has around 470,000 distinct CDR3 sequences, about 7.2% seen once. The chain joins TRBV3-1 to TRBJ2-7; possibly TRBD2 for D (6 bases). The sequence derives from a man aged 45-69 years who received an inactivated influenza vaccine. The specimen was PBMCs from blood, collected around 2 years after vaccination. The CDR3: CASSQPGAYEQYF. The CDR3 DNA is TGTGCCAGCAGCCAACCGGGGGCCTACGAGCAGTACTTC.